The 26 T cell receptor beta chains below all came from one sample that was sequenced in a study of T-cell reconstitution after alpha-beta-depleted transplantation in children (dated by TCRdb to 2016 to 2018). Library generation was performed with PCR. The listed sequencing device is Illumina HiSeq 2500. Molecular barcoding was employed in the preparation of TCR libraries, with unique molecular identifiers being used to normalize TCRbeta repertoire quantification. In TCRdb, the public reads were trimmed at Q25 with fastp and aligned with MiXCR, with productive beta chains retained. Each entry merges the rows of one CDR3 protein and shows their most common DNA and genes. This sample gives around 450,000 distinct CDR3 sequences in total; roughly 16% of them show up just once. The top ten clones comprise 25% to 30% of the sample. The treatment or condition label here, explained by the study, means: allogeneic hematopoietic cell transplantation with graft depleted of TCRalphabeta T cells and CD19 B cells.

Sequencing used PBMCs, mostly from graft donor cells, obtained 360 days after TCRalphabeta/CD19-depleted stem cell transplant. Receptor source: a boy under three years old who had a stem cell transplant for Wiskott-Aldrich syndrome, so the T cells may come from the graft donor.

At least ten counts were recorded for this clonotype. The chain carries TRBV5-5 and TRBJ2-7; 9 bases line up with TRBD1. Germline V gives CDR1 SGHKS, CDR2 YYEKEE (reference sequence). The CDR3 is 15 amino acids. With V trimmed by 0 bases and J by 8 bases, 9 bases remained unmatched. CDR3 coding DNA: TGTGCCAGCAGCTTGGCCGGACAGGGGAGAATCCAGCAGTACTTC. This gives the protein CASSLAGQGRIQQYF.

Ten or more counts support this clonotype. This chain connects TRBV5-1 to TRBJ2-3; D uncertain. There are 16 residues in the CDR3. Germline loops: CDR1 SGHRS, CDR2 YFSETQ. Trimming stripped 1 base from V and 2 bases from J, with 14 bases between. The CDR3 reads CASSLPRLEVTDTQYF. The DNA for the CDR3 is TGCGCCAGCAGCTTGCCTAGACTCGAAGTCACAGATACGCAGTATTTT.

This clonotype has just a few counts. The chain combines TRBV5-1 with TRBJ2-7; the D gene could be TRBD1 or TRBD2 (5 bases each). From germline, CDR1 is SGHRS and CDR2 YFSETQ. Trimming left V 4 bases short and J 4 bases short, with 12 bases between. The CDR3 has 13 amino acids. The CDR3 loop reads CASSGGRLYEQYF. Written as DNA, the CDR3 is TGCGCCAGCAGCGGGGGACGGCTATACGAGCAGTACTTC.

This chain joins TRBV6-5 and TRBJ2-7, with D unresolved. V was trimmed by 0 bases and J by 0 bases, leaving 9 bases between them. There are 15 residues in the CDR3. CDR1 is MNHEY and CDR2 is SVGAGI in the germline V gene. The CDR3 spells CASSYSRTPSYEQYF. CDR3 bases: TGTGCCAGCAGTTACTCAAGGACCCCCTCCTACGAGCAGTACTTC.

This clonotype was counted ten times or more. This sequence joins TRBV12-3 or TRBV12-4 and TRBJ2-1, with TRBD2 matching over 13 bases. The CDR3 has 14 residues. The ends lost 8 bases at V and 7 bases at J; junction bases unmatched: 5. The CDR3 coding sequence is TGTGCCAGCCGACTAGCGGGAGGTGGGAATGAGCAGTTCTTC. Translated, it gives CASRLAGGGNEQFF.

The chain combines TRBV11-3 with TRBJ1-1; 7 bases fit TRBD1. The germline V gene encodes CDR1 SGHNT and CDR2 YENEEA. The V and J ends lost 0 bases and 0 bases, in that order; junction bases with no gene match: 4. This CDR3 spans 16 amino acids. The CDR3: CASSLEGDSVNTEAFF. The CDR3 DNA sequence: TGTGCCAGCAGCTTAGAGGGGGACAGCGTGAACACTGAAGCTTTCTTT.

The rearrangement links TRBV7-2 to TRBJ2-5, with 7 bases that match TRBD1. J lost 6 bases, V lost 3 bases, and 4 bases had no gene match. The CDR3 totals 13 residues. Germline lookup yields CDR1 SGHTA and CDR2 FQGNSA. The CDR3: CASSFRQGKTQYF. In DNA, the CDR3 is TGTGCCAGCAGCTTTCGACAGGGAAAGACCCAGTACTTC.

CDR3 residues: CSAHPPRENQPYEQYF. Here the CDR3 DNA reads TGCAGTGCTCATCCTCCAAGGGAAAACCAGCCCTACGAGCAGTACTTC. J is TRBJ2-7 and V is TRBV20-1, with D unresolved. There are 16 residues in the CDR3. V was pared by 5 bases and J by 2 bases, with 22 bases between. The germline V gene encodes CDR1 DFQATT and CDR2 SNEGSKA (reference sequence).

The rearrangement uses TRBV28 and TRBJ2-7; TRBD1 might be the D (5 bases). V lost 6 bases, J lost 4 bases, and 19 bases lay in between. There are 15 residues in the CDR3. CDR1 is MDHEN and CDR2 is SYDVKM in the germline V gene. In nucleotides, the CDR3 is TGTGCCAGCAGGGGGCGTCGGGTTTATGGGTACGAGCAGTACTTC. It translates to CASRGRRVYGYEQYF. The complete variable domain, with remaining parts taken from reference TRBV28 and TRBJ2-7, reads DVKVTQSSRYLVKRTGEKVFLECVQDMDHENMFWYRQDPGLGLRLIYFSYDVKMKEKGDIPEGYSVSREKKERFSLILESASTNQTSMYLCASRGRRVYGYEQYFGPGTRLTVT.

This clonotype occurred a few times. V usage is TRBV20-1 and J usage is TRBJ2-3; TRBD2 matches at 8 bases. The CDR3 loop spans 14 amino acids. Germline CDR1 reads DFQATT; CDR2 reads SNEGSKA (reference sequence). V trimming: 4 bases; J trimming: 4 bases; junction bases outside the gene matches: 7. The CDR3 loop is CSATVAGIADTQYF. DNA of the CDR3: TGCAGTGCTACTGTAGCGGGAATCGCAGATACGCAGTATTTT.

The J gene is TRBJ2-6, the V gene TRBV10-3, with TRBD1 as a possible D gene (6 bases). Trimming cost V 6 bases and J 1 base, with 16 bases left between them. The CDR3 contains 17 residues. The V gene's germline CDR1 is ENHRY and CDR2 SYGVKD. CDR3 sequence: CAISLSGTGSGANVLTF. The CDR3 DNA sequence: TGTGCCATCAGCCTCAGCGGAACAGGGTCTGGGGCCAACGTCCTGACTTTC.

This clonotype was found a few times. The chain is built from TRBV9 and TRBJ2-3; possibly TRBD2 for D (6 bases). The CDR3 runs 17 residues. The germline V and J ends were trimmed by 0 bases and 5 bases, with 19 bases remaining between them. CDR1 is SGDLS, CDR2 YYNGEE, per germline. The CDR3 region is CASSVDAAGLLLDTQYF. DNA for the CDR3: TGTGCCAGCAGCGTAGATGCGGCGGGACTTCTTCTAGATACGCAGTATTTT.

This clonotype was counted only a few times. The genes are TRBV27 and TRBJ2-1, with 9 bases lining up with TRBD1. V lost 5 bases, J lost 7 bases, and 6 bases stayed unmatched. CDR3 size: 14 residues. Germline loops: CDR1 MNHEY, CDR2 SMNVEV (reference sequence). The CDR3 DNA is TGTGCCAGCAGTGTCCACAGGGGGCGGAATGAGCAGTTCTTC. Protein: CASSVHRGRNEQFF.

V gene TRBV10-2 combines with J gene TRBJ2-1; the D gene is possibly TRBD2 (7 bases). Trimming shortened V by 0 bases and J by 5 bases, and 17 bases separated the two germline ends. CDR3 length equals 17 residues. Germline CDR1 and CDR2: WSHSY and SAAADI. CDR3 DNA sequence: TGCGCCAGCAGTGAGTCAAGGGGGGGCCGACGGGACAATGAGCAGTTCTTC. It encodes CASSESRGGRRDNEQFF.

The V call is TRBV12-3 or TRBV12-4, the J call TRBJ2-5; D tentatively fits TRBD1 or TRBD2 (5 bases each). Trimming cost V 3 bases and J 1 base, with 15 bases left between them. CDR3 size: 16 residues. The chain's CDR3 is CASSFVQGAGQETQYF. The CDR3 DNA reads TGTGCCAGCAGTTTTGTCCAGGGTGCGGGCCAAGAGACCCAGTACTTC.

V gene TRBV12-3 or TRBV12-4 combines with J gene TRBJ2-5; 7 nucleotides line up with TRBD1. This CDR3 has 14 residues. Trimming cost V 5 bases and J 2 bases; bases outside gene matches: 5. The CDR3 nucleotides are TGTGCCAGCAGTCCCGAACAGGGGCAAGAGACCCAGTACTTC. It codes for CASSPEQGQETQYF.

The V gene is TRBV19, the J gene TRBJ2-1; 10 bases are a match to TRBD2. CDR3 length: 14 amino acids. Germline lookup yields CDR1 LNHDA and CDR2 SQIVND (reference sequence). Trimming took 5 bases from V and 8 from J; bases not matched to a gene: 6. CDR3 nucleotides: TGTGCCAGTAGTGCCTCTAGCGGGAGTGATGAGCAGTTCTTC. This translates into CASSASSGSDEQFF. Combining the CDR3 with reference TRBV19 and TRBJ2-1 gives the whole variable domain DGGITQSPKYLFRKEGQNVTLSCEQNLNHDAMYWYRQDPGQGLRLIYYSQIVNDFQKGDIAEGYSVSREKKESFPLTVTSAQKNPTAFYLCASSASSGSDEQFFGPGTRLTVL.

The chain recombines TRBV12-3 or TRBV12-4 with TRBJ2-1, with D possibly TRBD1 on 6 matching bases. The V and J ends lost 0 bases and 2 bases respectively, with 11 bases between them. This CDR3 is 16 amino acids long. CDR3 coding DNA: TGTGCCAGCAGTTTAGCAAACAGGGTTCCCTACAATGAGCAGTTCTTC. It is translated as CASSLANRVPYNEQFF.

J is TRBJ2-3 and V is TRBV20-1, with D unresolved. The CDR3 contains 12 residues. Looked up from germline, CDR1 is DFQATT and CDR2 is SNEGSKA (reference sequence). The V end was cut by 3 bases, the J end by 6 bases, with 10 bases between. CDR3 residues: CSASGAGDTQYF. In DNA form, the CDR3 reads TGCAGTGCTAGTGGTGCCGGCGATACGCAGTATTTT.

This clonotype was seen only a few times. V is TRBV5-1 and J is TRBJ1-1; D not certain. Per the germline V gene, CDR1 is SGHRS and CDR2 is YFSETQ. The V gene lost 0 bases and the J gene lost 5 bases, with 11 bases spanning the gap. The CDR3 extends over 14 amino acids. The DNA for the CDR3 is TGCGCCAGCAGCTTGGGGTGGGCTCGGACTGAAGCTTTCTTT. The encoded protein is CASSLGWARTEAFF.

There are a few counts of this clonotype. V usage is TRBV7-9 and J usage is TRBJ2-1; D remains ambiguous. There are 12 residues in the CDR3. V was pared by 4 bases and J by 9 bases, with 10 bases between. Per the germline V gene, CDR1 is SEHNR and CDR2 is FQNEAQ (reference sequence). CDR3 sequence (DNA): TGTGCCAGCAGCTATATCTCGGGTGAGCAGTTCTTC. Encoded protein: CASSYISGEQFF.

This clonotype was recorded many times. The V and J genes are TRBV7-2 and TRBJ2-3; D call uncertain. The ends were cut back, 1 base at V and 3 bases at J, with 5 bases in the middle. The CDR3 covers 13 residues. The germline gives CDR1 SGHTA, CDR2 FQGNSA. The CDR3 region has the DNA TGTGCCAGCAGCTTAGTAGAAACAGATACGCAGTATTTT. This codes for CASSLVETDTQYF.

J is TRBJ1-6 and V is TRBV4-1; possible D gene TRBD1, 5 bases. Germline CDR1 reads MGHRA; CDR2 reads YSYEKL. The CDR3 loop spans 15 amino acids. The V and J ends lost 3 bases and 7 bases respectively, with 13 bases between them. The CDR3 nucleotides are TGCGCCAGCAGCCAGGGGGGACGGGCAAATTCACCCCTCCACTTT. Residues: CASSQGGRANSPLHF.

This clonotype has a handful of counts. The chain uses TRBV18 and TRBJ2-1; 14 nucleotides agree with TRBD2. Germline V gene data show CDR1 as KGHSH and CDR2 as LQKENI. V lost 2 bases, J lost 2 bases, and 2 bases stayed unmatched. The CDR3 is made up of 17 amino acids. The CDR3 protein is CASSPGTSGSPYNEQFF. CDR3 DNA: TGTGCCAGCTCACCAGGGACTAGCGGGAGTCCCTACAATGAGCAGTTCTTC.

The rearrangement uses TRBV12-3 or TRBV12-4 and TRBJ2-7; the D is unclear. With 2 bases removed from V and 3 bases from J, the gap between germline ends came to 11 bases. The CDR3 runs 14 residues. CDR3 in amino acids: CASSLRPKDYEQYF. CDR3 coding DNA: TGTGCCAGCAGTTTAAGACCGAAAGACTACGAGCAGTACTTC.

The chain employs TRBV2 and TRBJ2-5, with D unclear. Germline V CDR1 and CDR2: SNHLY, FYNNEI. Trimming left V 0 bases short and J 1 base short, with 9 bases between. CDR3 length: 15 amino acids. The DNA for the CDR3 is TGTGCCAGCAGTGAAGCGTTTTTCCCCCAAGAGACCCAGTACTTC. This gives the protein CASSEAFFPQETQYF. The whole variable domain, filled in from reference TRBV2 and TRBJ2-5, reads EPEVTQTPSHQVTQMGQEVILRCVPISNHLYFYWYRQILGQKVEFLVSFYNNEISEKSEIFDDQFSVERPDGSNFTLKIRSTKLEDSAMYFCASSEAFFPQETQYFGPGTRLLVL.